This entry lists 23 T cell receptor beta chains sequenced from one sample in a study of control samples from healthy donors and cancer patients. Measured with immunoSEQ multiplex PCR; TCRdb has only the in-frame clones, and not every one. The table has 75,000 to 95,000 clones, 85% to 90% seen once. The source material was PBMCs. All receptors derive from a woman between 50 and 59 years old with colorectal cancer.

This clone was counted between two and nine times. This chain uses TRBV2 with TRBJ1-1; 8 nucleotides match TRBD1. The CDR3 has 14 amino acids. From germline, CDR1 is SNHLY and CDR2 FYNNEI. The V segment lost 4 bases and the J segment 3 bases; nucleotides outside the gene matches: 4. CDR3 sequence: CASSVRGQDTEAFF. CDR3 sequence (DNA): TGTGCCAGCAGTGTCAGGGGGCAAGACACTGAAGCTTTCTTT.

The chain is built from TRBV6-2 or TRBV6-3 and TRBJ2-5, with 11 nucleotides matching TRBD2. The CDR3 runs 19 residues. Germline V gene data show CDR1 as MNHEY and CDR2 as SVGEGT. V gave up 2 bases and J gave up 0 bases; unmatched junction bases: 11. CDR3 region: CASSYPSGGTIAYQETQYF. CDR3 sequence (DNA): TGTGCCAGCAGTTACCCTAGCGGGGGGACTATTGCGTACCAAGAGACCCAGTACTTC.

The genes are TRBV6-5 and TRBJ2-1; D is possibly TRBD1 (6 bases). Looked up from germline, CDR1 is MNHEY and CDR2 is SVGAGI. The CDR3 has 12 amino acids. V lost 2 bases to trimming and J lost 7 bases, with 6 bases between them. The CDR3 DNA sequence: TGTGCCAGCAGTTACAGGGGGAATGAGCAGTTCTTC. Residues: CASSYRGNEQFF.

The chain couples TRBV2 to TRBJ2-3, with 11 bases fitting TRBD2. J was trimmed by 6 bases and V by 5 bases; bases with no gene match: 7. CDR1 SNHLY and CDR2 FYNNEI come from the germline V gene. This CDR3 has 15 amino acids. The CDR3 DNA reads TGTGCCAGCAGTTGGCTAGCGGGGGGTTCGGATACGCAGTATTTT. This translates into CASSWLAGGSDTQYF.

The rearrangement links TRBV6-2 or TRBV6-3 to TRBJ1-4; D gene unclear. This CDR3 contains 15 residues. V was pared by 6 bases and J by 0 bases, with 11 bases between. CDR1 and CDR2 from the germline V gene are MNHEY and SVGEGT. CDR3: CASSLRPTTNEKLFF. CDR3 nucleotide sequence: TGTGCCAGCAGCCTTCGGCCTACAACTAATGAAAAACTGTTTTTT.

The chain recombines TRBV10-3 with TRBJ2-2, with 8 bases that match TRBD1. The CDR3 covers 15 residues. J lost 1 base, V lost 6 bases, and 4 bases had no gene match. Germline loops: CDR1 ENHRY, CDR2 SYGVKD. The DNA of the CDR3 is TGTGCCATCAGGGCCGGGACAGGGAACACCGGGGAGCTGTTTTTT. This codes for CAIRAGTGNTGELFF.

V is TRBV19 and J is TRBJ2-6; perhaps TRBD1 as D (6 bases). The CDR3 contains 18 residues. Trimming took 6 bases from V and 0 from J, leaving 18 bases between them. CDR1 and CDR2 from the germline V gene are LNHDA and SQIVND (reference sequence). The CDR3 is CASSDPGHPRSGANVLTF. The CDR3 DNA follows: TGTGCCAGTAGCGATCCGGGACATCCCCGCTCTGGGGCCAACGTCCTGACTTTC.

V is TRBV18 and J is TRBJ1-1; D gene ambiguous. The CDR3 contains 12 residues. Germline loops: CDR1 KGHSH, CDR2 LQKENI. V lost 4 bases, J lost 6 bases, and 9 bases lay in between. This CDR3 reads CASSLDRAEAFF. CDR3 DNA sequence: TGTGCCAGCTCACTGGACCGCGCTGAAGCTTTCTTT.

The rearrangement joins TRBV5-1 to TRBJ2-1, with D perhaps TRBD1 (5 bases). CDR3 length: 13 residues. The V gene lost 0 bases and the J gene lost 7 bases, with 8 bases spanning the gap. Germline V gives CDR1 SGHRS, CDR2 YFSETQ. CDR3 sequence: CASSLARANEQFF. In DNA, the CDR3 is TGCGCCAGCAGCTTGGCCAGGGCAAATGAGCAGTTCTTC.

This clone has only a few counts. The CDR3 coding sequence is TGTGCCAGCAGCTTAATGCAGGCCTCCTACGAGCAGTACGTC. Its protein is CASSLMQASYEQYV. V and J are TRBV7-8 and TRBJ2-7; D is ambiguous. This CDR3 region has 14 residues. Germline loops: CDR1 SGHVS, CDR2 FQNEAQ. V lost 2 bases and J 0 bases, leaving 8 bases between the germline ends.

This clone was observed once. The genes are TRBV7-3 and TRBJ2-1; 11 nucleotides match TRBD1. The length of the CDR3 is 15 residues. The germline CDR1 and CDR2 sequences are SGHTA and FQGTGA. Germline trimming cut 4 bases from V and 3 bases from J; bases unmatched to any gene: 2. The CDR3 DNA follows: TGTGCCAGCAGCTCGGGACAGGGGGGCTACAATGAGCAGTTCTTC. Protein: CASSSGQGGYNEQFF.

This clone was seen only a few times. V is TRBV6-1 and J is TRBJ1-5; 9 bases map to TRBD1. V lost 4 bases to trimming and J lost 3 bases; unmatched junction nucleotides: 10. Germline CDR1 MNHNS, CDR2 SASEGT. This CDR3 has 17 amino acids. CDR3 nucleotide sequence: TGTGCCAGCAGTGGCCCTAGGGGACAGGGCAACAATCAGCCCCAGCATTTT. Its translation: CASSGPRGQGNNQPQHF.

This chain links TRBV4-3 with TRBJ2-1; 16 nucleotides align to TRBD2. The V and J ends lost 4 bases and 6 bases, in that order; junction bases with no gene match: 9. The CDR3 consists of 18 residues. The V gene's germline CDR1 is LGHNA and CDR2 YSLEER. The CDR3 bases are TGCGCCAGCAGCCTCCGTCTGGGGACTAGCGGGGGGGCCAATGAGCAGTTCTTC. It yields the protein CASSLRLGTSGGANEQFF.

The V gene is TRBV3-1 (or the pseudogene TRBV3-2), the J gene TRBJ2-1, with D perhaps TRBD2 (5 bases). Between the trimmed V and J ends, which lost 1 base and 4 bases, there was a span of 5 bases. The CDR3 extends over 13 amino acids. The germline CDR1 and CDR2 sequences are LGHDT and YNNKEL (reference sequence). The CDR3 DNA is TGTGCCAGCAGCCAAGCGGGGTACAATGAGCAGTTCTTC. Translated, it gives CASSQAGYNEQFF.

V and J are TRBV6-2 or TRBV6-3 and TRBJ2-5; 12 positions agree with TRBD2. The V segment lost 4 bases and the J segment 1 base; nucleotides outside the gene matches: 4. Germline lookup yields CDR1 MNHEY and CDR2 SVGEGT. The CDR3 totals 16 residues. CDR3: CASSLGLAGSQETQYF. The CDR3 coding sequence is TGTGCCAGCAGTTTAGGACTAGCGGGGTCCCAAGAGACCCAGTACTTC.

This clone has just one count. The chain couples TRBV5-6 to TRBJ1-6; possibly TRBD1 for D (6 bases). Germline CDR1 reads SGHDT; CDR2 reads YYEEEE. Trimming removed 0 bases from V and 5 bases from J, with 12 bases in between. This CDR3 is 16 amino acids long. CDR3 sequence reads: CASSLVGGVNNSPLHF. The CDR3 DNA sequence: TGTGCCAGCAGCTTGGTAGGGGGAGTAAATAATTCACCCCTCCACTTT.

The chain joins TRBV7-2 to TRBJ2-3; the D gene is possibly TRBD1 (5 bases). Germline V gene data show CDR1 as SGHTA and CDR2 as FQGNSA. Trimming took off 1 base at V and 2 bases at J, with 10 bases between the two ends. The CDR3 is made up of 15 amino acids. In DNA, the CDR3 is TGTGCCAGCAGCTTAGGGCAGGGTTACACAGATACGCAGTATTTT. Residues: CASSLGQGYTDTQYF.

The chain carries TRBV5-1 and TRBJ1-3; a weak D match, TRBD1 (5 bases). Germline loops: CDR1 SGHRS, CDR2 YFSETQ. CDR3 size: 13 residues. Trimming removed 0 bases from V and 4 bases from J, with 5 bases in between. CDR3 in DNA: TGCGCCAGCAGCTTGGGACAGGGAAACACCATATATTTT. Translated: CASSLGQGNTIYF.

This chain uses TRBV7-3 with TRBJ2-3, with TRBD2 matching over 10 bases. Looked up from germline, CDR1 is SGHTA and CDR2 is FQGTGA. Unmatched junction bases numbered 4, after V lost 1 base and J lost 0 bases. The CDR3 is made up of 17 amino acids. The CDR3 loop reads CASSLRASGGSTDTQYF. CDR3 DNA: TGTGCCAGCAGCTTAAGAGCTAGCGGGGGTAGCACAGATACGCAGTATTTT.

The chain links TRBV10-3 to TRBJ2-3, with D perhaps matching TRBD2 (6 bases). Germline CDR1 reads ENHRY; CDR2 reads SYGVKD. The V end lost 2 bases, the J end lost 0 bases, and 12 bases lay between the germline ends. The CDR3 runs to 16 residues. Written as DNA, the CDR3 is TGTGCCATCAGTGAGAAGCGGGCGGCTAGCACAGATACGCAGTATTTT. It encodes CAISEKRAASTDTQYF.

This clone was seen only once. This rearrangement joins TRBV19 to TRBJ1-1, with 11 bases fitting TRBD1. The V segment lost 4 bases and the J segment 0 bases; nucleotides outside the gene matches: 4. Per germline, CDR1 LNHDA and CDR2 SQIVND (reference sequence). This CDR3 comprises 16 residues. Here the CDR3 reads CASSRDRGTVNTEAFF. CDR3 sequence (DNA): TGTGCCAGTAGTAGGGACAGGGGGACTGTGAACACTGAAGCTTTCTTT.

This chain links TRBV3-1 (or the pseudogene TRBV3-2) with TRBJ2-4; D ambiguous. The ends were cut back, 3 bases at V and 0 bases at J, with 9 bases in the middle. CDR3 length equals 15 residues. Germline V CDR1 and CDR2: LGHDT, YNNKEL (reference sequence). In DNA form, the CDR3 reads TGTGCCAGCAGCCAGGGCGCGATAGCCAAAAACATTCAGTACTTC. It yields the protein CASSQGAIAKNIQYF.

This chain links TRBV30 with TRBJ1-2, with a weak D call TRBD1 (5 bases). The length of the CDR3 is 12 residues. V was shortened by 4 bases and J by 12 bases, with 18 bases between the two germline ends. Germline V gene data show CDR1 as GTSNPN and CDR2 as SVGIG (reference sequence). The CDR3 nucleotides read TGTGCCTGGACCCCCATAGGCAGGGAAAACACCTTC. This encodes CAWTPIGRENTF. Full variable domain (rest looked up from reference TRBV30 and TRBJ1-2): SQTIHQWPATLVQPVGSPLSLECTVEGTSNPNLYWYRQAAGRGLQLLFYSVGIGQISSEVPQNLSASRPQDRQFILSSKKLLLSDSGFYLCAWTPIGRENTFGSGTRLTVV.